The 16 T cell receptor beta chains reported below all come from one sample, sequenced in a study of T cell changes during pregnancy in multiple sclerosis. Profiling relied on immunoSEQ multiplex PCR, and the TCRdb table lists in-frame clones only, not all of them. The sample lists roughly 80,000 clones, around 93% seen once, with 2.5% to 3% in the top ten. This specimen consisted of peripheral blood, obtained after pregnancy. The receptors were sampled from a female donor in good health, enrolled as a control in a pregnancy study.

This chain connects TRBV4-2 to TRBJ2-5, with D tentatively TRBD1 (5 bases). Germline V gene lookup returns CDR1 LGHNA and CDR2 YNFKEQ. The V end was cut by 1 base, the J end by 5 bases, with 20 bases between. This CDR3 has 17 residues. This CDR3 is CASSQGSTLSGHETQYF. As DNA, the CDR3 is TGTGCCAGCAGCCAAGGATCCACCTTGTCCGGACATGAGACCCAGTACTTC.

CDR3 sequence reads: CASSQGTGNPYEQYF. The CDR3 coding sequence is TGTGCCAGCAGCCAAGGGACAGGAAACCCCTACGAGCAGTACTTC. The chain combines TRBV7-8 with TRBJ2-7; 8 positions match TRBD1. The trim removed 5 bases at V and 2 bases at J, leaving 8 bases unmatched. Germline V lookup: CDR1 SGHVS, CDR2 FQNEAQ. The CDR3 runs to 15 residues.

This chain joins TRBV30 and TRBJ2-3; 10 positions match TRBD2. Germline assignment: CDR1 GTSNPN and CDR2 SVGIG (reference sequence). The CDR3 is 15 residues long. V lost 0 bases, J lost 2 bases, and 2 bases stayed unmatched. The CDR3 coding sequence is TGTGCCTGGAGTGTGGGACTAGCGTCCACAGATACGCAGTATTTT. Its translation is CAWSVGLASTDTQYF.

In its sample, this clone was seen once. The chain links TRBV6-5 to TRBJ2-1, with 9 bases aligning to TRBD2. V was pared by 6 bases and J by 4 bases, with 7 bases of the junction left unmatched. The CDR3 runs 15 residues. The V gene's germline CDR1 is MNHEY and CDR2 SVGAGI. The CDR3 sequence: CASRESGGPYNEQFF. Written as DNA, the CDR3 is TGTGCCAGCAGGGAGAGCGGGGGGCCTTACAATGAGCAGTTCTTC.

The rearrangement joins TRBV7-2 to TRBJ2-2, with 9 bases lining up with TRBD2. Trimming at V came to 2 bases and at J to 0 bases, leaving 1 base not matched to a gene. The CDR3 totals 16 residues. CDR1 and CDR2 (germline): SGHTA, FQGNSA. The DNA for the CDR3 is TGTGCCAGCAGCTTACGCGGGAGGGCGAACACCGGGGAGCTGTTTTTT. Protein: CASSLRGRANTGELFF.

CDR3 in amino acids: CASSQDFDSPYEQYF. The CDR3 DNA reads TGTGCCAGCAGCCAAGATTTTGACAGCCCCTACGAGCAGTACTTC. The chain combines TRBV4-2 with TRBJ2-7, with D perhaps matching TRBD1 (5 bases). The CDR3 has 15 amino acids. V shed 0 bases and J shed 2 bases, with 11 bases lying between them. The germline CDR1 and CDR2 sequences are LGHNA and YNFKEQ.

The V call is TRBV6-4, the J call TRBJ2-1; 7 bases line up with TRBD2. Germline-derived CDR1 and CDR2 are MRHNA and SNTAGT. Trimming cost V 4 bases and J 5 bases; bases outside gene matches: 8. The CDR3 contains 15 residues. CDR3 DNA: TGTGCCAGCAGTGTGACTAGCCGGCTCGACAATGAGCAGTTCTTC. Amino acid sequence: CASSVTSRLDNEQFF.

The chain joins TRBV6-1 to TRBJ1-4; 7 bases fit TRBD1. The length of the CDR3 is 16 residues. In germline, CDR1 is MNHNS, CDR2 SASEGT. V was pared by 3 bases and J by 8 bases, with 12 bases of the junction left unmatched. The CDR3 region has the DNA TGTGCCAGCAGTGAGGCGAGACAGGGAGGTACCGAAAAACTGTTTTTT. Translation gives CASSEARQGGTEKLFF.

V gene TRBV30 combines with J gene TRBJ1-6, with D maybe TRBD1 (6 bases). Trimming took off 5 bases at V and 9 bases at J, with 14 bases between the two ends. This CDR3 has 13 amino acids. Germline V lookup: CDR1 GTSNPN, CDR2 SVGIG (reference sequence). Here the CDR3 reads CAWGGGLGSPLHF. The CDR3 region has the DNA TGTGCCTGGGGGGGCGGATTAGGTTCACCCCTCCACTTT.

This clone was observed a few times. Here the CDR3 reads CAWDQGLGSAEAFF. CDR3 bases: TGTGCCTGGGACCAGGGGTTGGGGTCGGCAGAAGCTTTCTTT. The rearrangement links TRBV30 to TRBJ1-1; possibly TRBD1 for D (6 bases). This CDR3 region has 14 residues. V was trimmed by 5 bases and J by 8 bases, leaving 21 bases between them. Germline assignment: CDR1 GTSNPN and CDR2 SVGIG (reference sequence).

The rearrangement links TRBV7-2 to TRBJ1-2; D is unclear. Germline CDR1 reads SGHTA; CDR2 reads FQGNSA. The CDR3 totals 13 residues. Trimming stripped 3 bases from V and 3 bases from J, with 8 bases between. CDR3 sequence reads: CASSFGLDYGYTF. CDR3 bases: TGTGCCAGCAGCTTCGGGTTGGACTATGGCTACACCTTC. Combining the CDR3 with reference TRBV7-2 and TRBJ1-2 gives the whole variable domain GAGVSQSPSNKVTEKGKDVELRCDPISGHTALYWYRQSLGQGLEFLIYFQGNSAPDKSGLPSDRFSAERTGGSVSTLTIQRTQQEDSAVYLCASSFGLDYGYTFGSGTRLTVV.

This clone was seen only once. The J gene is TRBJ2-5, the V gene TRBV2; the match to TRBD1 covers 8 bases. V lost 6 bases to trimming and J lost 5 bases; unmatched junction nucleotides: 5. CDR3 length equals 13 residues. Germline-derived CDR1 and CDR2 are SNHLY and FYNNEI. The CDR3 nucleotides are TGTGCCAGCAGGACAGGGGTTGGGGAGACCCAGTACTTC. Translated, it gives CASRTGVGETQYF.

The chain carries TRBV30 and TRBJ2-7; perhaps TRBD2 as D (5 bases). CDR1 GTSNPN and CDR2 SVGIG come from the germline V gene (reference sequence). There are 10 residues in the CDR3. Trimming stripped 5 bases from V and 4 bases from J, with 6 bases between. This CDR3 is CAWGGYEQYF. Written as DNA, the CDR3 is TGTGCCTGGGGAGGATACGAGCAGTACTTC.

The chain combines TRBV30 with TRBJ1-2; D may be TRBD1 (5 bases). This CDR3 has 14 residues. Trimming shortened V by 5 bases and J by 1 base, and 14 bases separated the two germline ends. In germline, CDR1 is GTSNPN, CDR2 SVGIG (reference sequence). The CDR3, as DNA: TGTGCCTGGGAATACGACAGTAATAACTATGGCTACACCTTC. Its protein product is CAWEYDSNNYGYTF.

This clone was picked up one time. CDR3 sequence: CASSPTTPGGPFGPFF. In DNA form, the CDR3 reads TGTGCCAGCAGCCCCACTACTCCGGGAGGGCCTTTTGGTCCGTTCTTC. The rearrangement joins TRBV5-6 to TRBJ2-1; 8 bases agree with TRBD2. Per germline, CDR1 SGHDT and CDR2 YYEEEE. The CDR3 runs 16 residues. V was clipped by 4 bases and J by 15 bases; unmatched bases: 21.

The CDR3 nucleotides read TGCGCCAGCAGCCTGGTACAGGATCCCTCCTACGAGCAGTACTTC. This codes for CASSLVQDPSYEQYF. This chain joins TRBV5-1 and TRBJ2-7; TRBD1 is a possible D gene (5 bases). V was pared by 4 bases and J by 0 bases, with 14 bases between. The CDR3 contains 15 residues. Germline V CDR1 and CDR2: SGHRS, YFSETQ.